The 10 T cell receptor beta chains below all came from one sample that was sequenced in a study of vaccination and CD4 T cells after COVID-19. Treatment given: approximately nine-day PBMC culture with coronavirus spike peptide pools or control peptides (ViraFEST assay). Cultured CD4+ T cells had their DNA profiled by the Oncomine TCR Beta short-read assay. TCRdb re-analysed the PCR reads in MiXCR, keeping a single row per CDR3 protein. Of about 15,000 distinct CDR3 sequences in the sample, less than 55% were seen once. These TCRs are of unknown antigen specificity. Sequencing used CD4+ T cells from blood, cultured in vitro. Every receptor here comes from a human donor who had recovered from COVID-19.

CDR3 coding DNA: TGTGCCAGCAGCTTTGGGGGTAGCACCGGGGAGCTGTTTTTT. Its translation: CASSFGGSTGELFF. This chain connects TRBV5-4 to TRBJ2-2; the D call may be TRBD1 or TRBD2 (5 bases each). Germline V lookup: CDR1 SGHNT, CDR2 YYREEE (reference sequence). The CDR3 has 14 amino acids. V lost 2 bases and J 4 bases, leaving 9 bases between the germline ends.

The chain combines TRBV29-1 with TRBJ1-1; the match to TRBD1 covers 8 bases. The CDR3 consists of 12 residues. Losses at the gene ends were 7 bases for V and 5 bases for J; bases not matched to a gene: 6. The germline V gene encodes CDR1 SQVTM and CDR2 ANQGSEA. Here the CDR3 reads CSGRQGWTEAFF. CDR3 DNA sequence: TGCAGCGGCCGACAGGGGTGGACTGAAGCTTTCTTT.

V and J are TRBV28 and TRBJ1-2, with D possibly being TRBD1 (6 bases). Germline CDR1 and CDR2: MDHEN and SYDVKM. The length of the CDR3 is 16 residues. V lost 1 base and J lost 1, with 13 bases in between. For the CDR3, the DNA is TGTGCCAGCAGTTTATCAGGGGCCGAGGGTAACTATGGCTACACCTTC. It encodes CASSLSGAEGNYGYTF.

This clonotype turned up a few times. The V gene is TRBV19, the J gene TRBJ2-3; tentative D call: TRBD2 (6 bases). This CDR3 is 16 amino acids long. Germline V gives CDR1 LNHDA, CDR2 SQIVND (reference sequence). Trimming removed 4 bases from V and 2 bases from J, with 16 bases in between. The CDR3 DNA reads as TGTGCCAGTAGTACAACGGGAGAGCGCGACACAGATACGCAGTATTTT. Protein product: CASSTTGERDTDTQYF. The full variable domain, completed using reference TRBV19 and TRBJ2-3, is DGGITQSPKYLFRKEGQNVTLSCEQNLNHDAMYWYRQDPGQGLRLIYYSQIVNDFQKGDIAEGYSVSREKKESFPLTVTSAQKNPTAFYLCASSTTGERDTDTQYFGPGTRLTVL.

CDR3 amino acids: CASSQDRGLAADTQYF. DNA of the CDR3: TGCGCCAGCAGCCAAGATCGGGGACTAGCTGCAGATACGCAGTATTTT. This rearrangement joins TRBV4-1 to TRBJ2-3, with TRBD2 matching over 9 bases. Germline V gene sequence: CDR1 MGHRA, CDR2 YSYEKL. Unmatched junction bases numbered 5, after V lost 0 bases and J lost 4 bases. The CDR3 loop spans 16 amino acids.

V is TRBV20-1 and J is TRBJ2-7, with D unresolved. The length of the CDR3 is 12 residues. CDR1 and CDR2 (germline): DFQATT, SNEGSKA (reference sequence). Trimming pared 3 bases from V and 2 bases from J, leaving 8 bases between. The CDR3 loop reads CSASDRAYEQYF. The CDR3 DNA reads as TGCAGTGCTAGCGACCGAGCCTACGAGCAGTACTTC.

The gene calls are TRBV19 and TRBJ2-3, with 7 positions matching TRBD2. The V gene end was trimmed by 4 bases and the J gene end by 4 bases; junction bases not matched to a gene: 11. CDR3 size: 16 residues. The germline CDR1 and CDR2 sequences are LNHDA and SQIVND (reference sequence). In DNA, the CDR3 is TGTGCCAGTAGTAACCGGAGGGAGGGCGCAGCAGATACGCAGTATTTT. It codes for CASSNRREGAADTQYF.

This clonotype has more than one count but fewer than ten. The chain joins TRBV6-1 to TRBJ1-1; D remains ambiguous. CDR1 and CDR2 (germline): MNHNS, SASEGT. Trimming stripped 7 bases from V and 6 bases from J, with 18 bases between. The CDR3 sequence is 14 residues long. DNA of the CDR3: TGTGCCAGCATTAACCCCGGGCTAGAGGCTGAAGCTTTCTTT. It encodes CASINPGLEAEAFF.

This chain uses TRBV29-1 with TRBJ1-2; D might be TRBD1 (5 bases). CDR1 and CDR2 (germline): SQVTM, ANQGSEA. The V gene lost 7 bases and the J gene lost 6 bases, with 15 bases spanning the gap. This CDR3 contains 12 residues. In nucleotides, the CDR3 is TGCAGCGCGTGGGGGTATCCTGATGGCTACACCTTC. Translating it yields CSAWGYPDGYTF.

The chain recombines TRBV5-1 with TRBJ1-5, with TRBD1 identical over 9 bases. The CDR3 runs 14 residues. Germline CDR1 is SGHRS and CDR2 is YFSETQ. V shed 4 bases, J shed 4 bases, and the junction held 3 bases outside the gene matches. CDR3 in amino acids: CASSPGQGNQPQHF. Here the CDR3 DNA reads TGCGCCAGCAGCCCAGGACAGGGGAATCAGCCCCAGCATTTT.